This T cell receptor (beta chain) was sequenced in a study of T cell changes during pregnancy in multiple sclerosis. The assay was immunoSEQ multiplex PCR, and TCRdb's table has in-frame clones only and misses some. The sample includes around 45,000 clones, roughly nine tenths of them seen just once. There are 14 residues in the CDR3. V was trimmed by 2 bases and J by 4 bases, leaving 12 bases between them. Germline V CDR1 and CDR2: MNHEY, SMNVEV (reference sequence). This chain uses TRBV27 with TRBJ2-7, with a possible D match to TRBD1 (6 bases). This TCR was recovered from a female donor with multiple sclerosis, enrolled in a pregnancy study. Sequencing was performed on CD4+ T cells from peripheral blood mononuclear cells, taken before pregnancy. This CDR3 reads CASSLVGQGYEQYF. CDR3 bases: TGTGCCAGCAGTTTAGTGGGCCAGGGGTACGAGCAGTACTTC.